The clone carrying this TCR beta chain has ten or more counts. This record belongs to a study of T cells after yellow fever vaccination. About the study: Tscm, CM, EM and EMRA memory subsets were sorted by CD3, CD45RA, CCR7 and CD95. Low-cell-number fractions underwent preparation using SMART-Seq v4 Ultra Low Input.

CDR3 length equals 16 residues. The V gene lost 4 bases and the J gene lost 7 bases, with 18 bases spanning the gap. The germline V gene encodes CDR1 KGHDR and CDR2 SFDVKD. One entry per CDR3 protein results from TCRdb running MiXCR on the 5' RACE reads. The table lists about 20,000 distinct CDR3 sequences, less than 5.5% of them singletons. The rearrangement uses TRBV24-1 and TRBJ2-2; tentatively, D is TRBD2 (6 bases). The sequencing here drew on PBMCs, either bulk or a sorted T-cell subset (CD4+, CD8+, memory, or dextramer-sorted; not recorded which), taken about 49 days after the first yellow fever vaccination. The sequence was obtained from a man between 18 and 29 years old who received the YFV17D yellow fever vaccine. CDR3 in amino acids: CATSDPRRGTHGELFF. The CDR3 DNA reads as TGTGCCACCAGTGACCCTCGACGGGGGACCCACGGGGAGCTGTTTTTT.